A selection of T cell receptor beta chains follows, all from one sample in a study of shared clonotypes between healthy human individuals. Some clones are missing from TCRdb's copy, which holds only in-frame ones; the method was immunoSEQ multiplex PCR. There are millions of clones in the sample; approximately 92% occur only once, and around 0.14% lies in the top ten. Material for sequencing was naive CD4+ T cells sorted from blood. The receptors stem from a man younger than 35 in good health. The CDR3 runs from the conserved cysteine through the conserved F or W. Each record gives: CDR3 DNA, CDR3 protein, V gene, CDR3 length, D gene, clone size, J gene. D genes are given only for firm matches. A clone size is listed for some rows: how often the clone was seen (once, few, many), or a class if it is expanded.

TGTGCCAGCAGTACTAGGGACAGGGGGTTTTATAGCAATCAGCCCCAGCATTTT | CASSTRDRGFYSNQPQHF | TRBV28 | 18 | TRBD1 | NA | TRBJ1-5
TGTGCCAGCCGAAAACGGGACTCCTGGCGCCAAGAGACCCAGTACTTC | CASRKRDSWRQETQYF | TRBV7-9 | 16 | NA | NA | TRBJ2-5
TGTGCCAGCAGTACGGCCTTGGGTTCAGGGAGTGTCGAGCAGTACTTC | CASSTALGSGSVEQYF | TRBV11-3 | 16 | NA | NA | TRBJ2-7
TGCAGCGTCTCGTCCTACAATGAGCAGTTCTTC | CSVSSYNEQFF | TRBV29-1 | 11 | NA | NA | TRBJ2-1
TGTGCCAGCAGGCCCACCCCTAGCTCCCCCGGGGAGCTGTTTTTT | CASRPTPSSPGELFF | TRBV9 | 15 | NA | NA | TRBJ2-2
TGTGCCAGCAAGCCGGGACAGGGGATCGACAATGAGCAGTTCTTC | CASKPGQGIDNEQFF | TRBV6-1 | 15 | TRBD1 | NA | TRBJ2-1
TGCGCCAGCAGCGCACAACCGGGACAGGGGCTATTGCAGTACTTC | CASSAQPGQGLLQYF | TRBV5-1 | 15 | TRBD1 | NA | TRBJ2-5
TGTGCCAGCAGCTTATCGGGACAGTACTCTGGAAACACCATATATTTT | CASSLSGQYSGNTIYF | TRBV7-9 | 16 | TRBD1 | NA | TRBJ1-3
TGTGCCAGCAGCTCGAAATCCGGGACAGGGAACACTGAAGCTTTCTTT | CASSSKSGTGNTEAFF | TRBV7-9 | 16 | TRBD1 | NA | TRBJ1-1
TGTGCCAGCAGCGCAAGTGGGGGAGGCACTAATGAAAAACTGTTTTTT | CASSASGGGTNEKLFF | TRBV7-9 | 16 | NA | NA | TRBJ1-4
TGTGCCAGCAGCGCGACCACAGGGGGCGAGCAGTACTTC | CASSATTGGEQYF | TRBV9 | 13 | TRBD1 | NA | TRBJ2-7
TGTGCCAGCATAGGGTTCCAGGGGGCGAGAAACACCATATATTTT | CASIGFQGARNTIYF | TRBV6-4 | 15 | TRBD1 | NA | TRBJ1-3
TGTGCCAGCTCACCACGGGGACAAAACGAGCAGTACTTC | CASSPRGQNEQYF | TRBV18 | 13 | NA | NA | TRBJ2-7
TGTGCCAGCAGCCAGATGACGGGATATAATTCACCCCTCCACTTT | CASSQMTGYNSPLHF | TRBV2 | 15 | NA | NA | TRBJ1-6
TGCGCCAGCAGCGGGGACGGGACTCCCCAAGAGACCCAGTACTTC | CASSGDGTPQETQYF | TRBV5-1 | 15 | NA | NA | TRBJ2-5
TGTGCCAGTAAGGACAAGTGGGAGCTGTTTTTT | CASKDKWELFF | TRBV6-6 | 11 | NA | NA | TRBJ2-2
TGTGCCAGCAGCACCCCGGGACAGGGTGCCTACGAGCAGTACTTC | CASSTPGQGAYEQYF | TRBV7-8 | 15 | TRBD1 | NA | TRBJ2-7
TGTGCCAGTAGTATATCGACCGGGGAAGCTAATGAAAAACTGTTTTTT | CASSISTGEANEKLFF | TRBV19 | 16 | NA | NA | TRBJ1-4
TGTGCCAGCAGCTTGGGGCAGGGGGCAGGCAATGAGCAGTTCTTC | CASSLGQGAGNEQFF | TRBV5-6 | 15 | TRBD1 | NA | TRBJ2-1
TGTGCCAGCAGTTACCCCGGGACAGAGAACACTGAAGCTTTCTTT | CASSYPGTENTEAFF | TRBV6-6 | 15 | TRBD1 | NA | TRBJ1-1
TGTGCCAGCAGCTCCAGGGCAAAGGGGGACACTGAAGCTTTCTTT | CASSSRAKGDTEAFF | TRBV5-5 | 15 | NA | NA | TRBJ1-1
TGTGCCAGCAGCTCCGGGACAGGGGGCACAGATACGCAGTATTTT | CASSSGTGGTDTQYF | TRBV28 | 15 | TRBD1 | NA | TRBJ2-3
TGTGCCAGCAGCTTGGGCTCCAGCTCCTACAATGAGCAGTTCTTC | CASSLGSSSYNEQFF | TRBV5-4 | 15 | NA | NA | TRBJ2-1
TGTGCCAGCTCACGAAGCGGGGGGGTTTACGAGCAGTACTTC | CASSRSGGVYEQYF | TRBV18 | 14 | TRBD2 | NA | TRBJ2-7
TGTGCCACCAGCAGAGCTGGGGGGCAAAGGGAGAACATTCAGTACTTC | CATSRAGGQRENIQYF | TRBV15 | 16 | NA | NA | TRBJ2-4
TGTGCCAGCTCACCAGACCTAAAAGCTAACTATGGCTACACCTTC | CASSPDLKANYGYTF | TRBV18 | 15 | NA | NA | TRBJ1-2
TGTGCCAGCTTTCTGGAATCCTATAATTCACCCCTCCACTTT | CASFLESYNSPLHF | TRBV2 | 14 | NA | once | TRBJ1-6
TGTGCCAGCAGTTTGGGACTAGCGGGCAATGAGCAGTTCTTC | CASSLGLAGNEQFF | TRBV27 | 14 | TRBD2 | NA | TRBJ2-1
TGTGCCAGCAGCCCTAACCCAGACACTAATCAGCCCCAGCATTTT | CASSPNPDTNQPQHF | TRBV11-2 | 15 | NA | NA | TRBJ1-5
TGTGCCAGCTCACGGGGGTCGGGCGAGACCCAGTACTTC | CASSRGSGETQYF | TRBV18 | 13 | NA | NA | TRBJ2-5
TGTGCCAGCAGTCGGGGACAGGGTAACACCGGGGAGCTGTTTTTT | CASSRGQGNTGELFF | TRBV5-8 | 15 | TRBD1 | NA | TRBJ2-2
TGTGCCACCCGGGGGTGGGGAAAGGAAAAACTGTTTTTT | CATRGWGKEKLFF | TRBV19 | 13 | NA | NA | TRBJ1-4
TGTGCCAGTAGTAGTGGCGCGGCGGGAGGACGCGAGCAGTACTTC | CASSSGAAGGREQYF | TRBV19 | 15 | TRBD2 | NA | TRBJ2-7
TGTGCCAGTACAGGGGACCAATATGGCTACACCTTC | CASTGDQYGYTF | TRBV6-5 | 12 | TRBD1 | NA | TRBJ1-2
TGTGCCAGCAAGACTAGCGGGAGTAGCTACGAGCAGTACTTC | CASKTSGSSYEQYF | TRBV27 | 14 | TRBD2 | NA | TRBJ2-7
TGCAGTGCTAGAGAGACCTACGAGCAGTACTTC | CSARETYEQYF | TRBV20-1 | 11 | NA | NA | TRBJ2-7
TGCGCCAGCAGCCCCCCCTCGAACAGGGAGAGCTCTGGGGCCAACGTCCTGACTTTC | CASSPPSNRESSGANVLTF | TRBV5-1 | 19 | NA | NA | TRBJ2-6
TGTGCCAGCAAGACGAACCAAGAGACCCAGTACTTC | CASKTNQETQYF | TRBV2 | 12 | NA | NA | TRBJ2-5
TGTGCCAGCAACCGGGGAGCGGGCACCCAGTACTTC | CASNRGAGTQYF | TRBV7-9 | 12 | NA | NA | TRBJ2-5
TGTGCCAGCAGTGATGGCAGCTATGGCTACACCTTC | CASSDGSYGYTF | TRBV6-1 | 12 | NA | NA | TRBJ1-2
TGTGCCAGCAGCGTCTGGGTAACCGGGGAGCTGTTTTTT | CASSVWVTGELFF | TRBV9 | 13 | NA | NA | TRBJ2-2
TGTGCCAGCAGGAGGACCTATAACAACGAGCAGTACTTC | CASRRTYNNEQYF | TRBV2 | 13 | NA | once | TRBJ2-7
TGTGCCAGCAGCGACAAAGACGGGAACACTGAAGCTTTCTTT | CASSDKDGNTEAFF | TRBV5-4 | 14 | NA | NA | TRBJ1-1
TGTGCCACCAGCAGAGATTTAGAATACAATGAGCAGTTCTTC | CATSRDLEYNEQFF | TRBV15 | 14 | NA | NA | TRBJ2-1
TGCGCCAGCAGCAAACTAGCGGGACAAGAGACCCAGTACTTC | CASSKLAGQETQYF | TRBV5-1 | 14 | TRBD2 | once | TRBJ2-5
TGCGCCAGCAGCTTCCTTCTGGACGGCAACACTGAAGCTTTCTTT | CASSFLLDGNTEAFF | TRBV5-1 | 15 | NA | NA | TRBJ1-1
TGTGCCATCAGTGAGTCTGGGTTCTCCTACGAGCAGTACTTC | CAISESGFSYEQYF | TRBV10-3 | 14 | NA | NA | TRBJ2-7
TGTGCCAGCAGTTTCAACCCGGGACAGGGGAATGGTTCACCCCTCCACTTT | CASSFNPGQGNGSPLHF | TRBV27 | 17 | TRBD1 | NA | TRBJ1-6
TGCGCCAGCAGCCAAGTTGCGGACGAGCAGTACTTC | CASSQVADEQYF | TRBV4-1 | 12 | NA | NA | TRBJ2-7
TGTGCCAGTAGCCAAGCCGTGACAGGGGACACTGAAGCTTTCTTT | CASSQAVTGDTEAFF | TRBV19 | 15 | TRBD1 | NA | TRBJ1-1
TGCAGCGTTGTAGGGCGTTGGGGGCCAGGCTACAATGAGCAGTTCTTC | CSVVGRWGPGYNEQFF | TRBV29-1 | 16 | NA | NA | TRBJ2-1
TGTGCCAGCAGCTTGGTGTCCGGGAGCTCCTACGAGCAGTACTTC | CASSLVSGSSYEQYF | TRBV5-5 | 15 | NA | NA | TRBJ2-7
TGTGCCAGCAGACAACCTGGGACGAAGAGCACAGATACGCAGTATTTT | CASRQPGTKSTDTQYF | TRBV11-2 | 16 | NA | NA | TRBJ2-3